The T cell receptor beta chain described here comes from a study of shared clonotypes between healthy human individuals. Study-level points and caveats: All-four-donor shared clonotypes had higher generation probabilities than non-shared clonotypes did. A generally larger estimated richness was seen in naive subsets than in memory subsets.

A split of CD4+ cells into CD45RA+ naive and CD45RA-negative memory subsets was performed. The CDR3 contains 13 residues. Trimming removed 5 bases from V and 8 bases from J; junction bases left unmatched: 8. Germline values: CDR1 KGHSH, CDR2 LQKENI. Repertoires were generated with immunoSEQ multiplex PCR, while TCRdb's copy carries only in-frame clones and drops some. The table has 650,000 to 800,000 clones, 55% to 75% seen once. On this clone itself: Its antigen remains unknown.

The receptor comes from a woman in her 30s in good health. The material sequenced was memory CD4+ T cells sorted from blood. This sample's subset: CD45RA-negative fraction. V is TRBV18 and J is TRBJ1-2; 7 bases are a match to TRBD1. In nucleotides, the CDR3 is TGTGCCAGCTCAGTCGACAGGGTATACGGCTACACCTTC. This encodes CASSVDRVYGYTF.